These 2 T cell receptor beta chains came from one sample sequenced in a study of cytomegalovirus exposure and HLA in healthy donors. PCR amplification relied on 60 Vbeta primers (plus 13 Jbeta primers). The repertoire was sequenced with immunoSEQ multiplex PCR; TCRdb's copy has only in-frame clones and lacks some. The data contain around 280,000 clones, roughly 90% of them singletons. Sequences were obtained from PBMCs. Receptors originate from a woman between 18 and 30 years old in good health and CMV-seronegative.

V gene TRBV5-1 combines with J gene TRBJ1-2, with TRBD1 matching over 7 bases. V gave up 0 bases and J gave up 4 bases; unmatched junction bases: 3. Germline CDR1 and CDR2: SGHRS and YFSETQ. The length of the CDR3 is 14 residues. The CDR3 coding sequence is TGCGCCAGCAGCTTGGAATCAGGGGGCTATGGCTACACCTTC. Residues: CASSLESGGYGYTF.

This clone is a singleton in its sample. The chain couples TRBV11-1 to TRBJ1-1; the D is unclear. The CDR3 spans 14 residues. V lost 2 bases to trimming and J lost 0 bases, with 7 bases between them. Germline-derived CDR1 and CDR2 are SGHAT and FQDESV (reference sequence). The CDR3 DNA reads TGTGCCAGCAGCTTAAGACTGCTGAACACTGAAGCTTTCTTT. This codes for CASSLRLLNTEAFF.